The 30 T cell receptor beta chains given below trace back to one sample, sequenced in a study of blood T cell repertoires in COVID-19. TCRdb's copy holds only in-frame clones and misses some; the assay was immunoSEQ multiplex PCR. The sample carries 80,000 to 100,000 clones, roughly 80% recorded once. Sample: peripheral blood. Receptors originate from a man aged 60 to 75 with acute or convalescent COVID-19.

The chain has TRBV19 and TRBJ1-4, with TRBD1 as a possible D gene (5 bases). CDR3 size: 16 residues. The V end was cut by 6 bases, the J end by 0 bases, with 14 bases between. Germline values: CDR1 LNHDA, CDR2 SQIVND (reference sequence). The CDR3 region is CASSELRQPTNEKLFF. CDR3 nucleotide sequence: TGTGCCAGTAGCGAACTAAGACAGCCAACTAATGAAAAACTGTTTTTT. Supplemented by reference TRBV19 and TRBJ1-4, the full variable domain reads DGGITQSPKYLFRKEGQNVTLSCEQNLNHDAMYWYRQDPGQGLRLIYYSQIVNDFQKGDIAEGYSVSREKKESFPLTVTSAQKNPTAFYLCASSELRQPTNEKLFFGSGTQLSVL.

The rearrangement links TRBV29-1 to TRBJ1-1, with 8 bases matching TRBD1. V shed 7 bases and J 2 bases; nucleotides not matched to a gene: 6. Germline values: CDR1 SQVTM, CDR2 ANQGSEA. CDR3 length equals 13 residues. The CDR3 DNA reads as TGCAGCGGACAGGGGAGGGGAAACACTGAAGCTTTCTTT. Protein product: CSGQGRGNTEAFF. Supplemented by reference TRBV29-1 and TRBJ1-1, the full variable domain reads SAVISQKPSRDICQRGTSLTIQCQVDSQVTMMFWYRQQPGQSLTLIATANQGSEATYESGFVIDKFPISRPNLTFSTLTVSNMSPEDSSIYLCSGQGRGNTEAFFGQGTRLTVV.

Comment on this clone: Other DNA variants within this sample encode the same CDR3. The chain carries TRBV6-2 or TRBV6-3 and TRBJ1-3; D possibly corresponds to TRBD1 (6 bases). This CDR3 spans 14 amino acids. With 6 bases removed from V and 3 bases from J, the gap between germline ends came to 12 bases. Germline V lookup: CDR1 MNHEY, CDR2 SVGEGT. CDR3 bases: TGTGCCAGCAGCCTGACAGGAATTGGAAACACCATATATTTT. Residues: CASSLTGIGNTIYF.

The rearrangement links TRBV11-3 to TRBJ1-2, with unresolved D. The germline V and J ends were trimmed by 0 bases and 7 bases, with 9 bases remaining between them. The CDR3 length is 13 residues. Germline CDR1 reads SGHNT; CDR2 reads YENEEA. CDR3 residues: CASSLDGRGGYTF. CDR3 DNA: TGTGCCAGCAGCTTAGATGGCCGAGGTGGCTACACCTTC.

This chain links TRBV12-3 or TRBV12-4 with TRBJ1-1; TRBD1 aligns across 8 bases. The CDR3 has 12 residues. V shed 6 bases and J 9 bases; nucleotides not matched to a gene: 6. CDR3 sequence: CASRTRDRKAFF. The CDR3, as DNA: TGTGCCAGCAGAACCCGGGACAGGAAAGCTTTCTTT.

The chain links TRBV27 to TRBJ2-7; perhaps TRBD2 as D (6 bases). This CDR3 comprises 18 residues. Trimming removed 9 bases at V and 6 bases at J, with 33 bases between. Germline loops: CDR1 MNHEY, CDR2 SMNVEV (reference sequence). The CDR3 spells CARETLLNTGTRPSEQYF. The CDR3 DNA reads TGTGCCAGAGAAACCCTTCTAAATACCGGGACTCGGCCATCCGAGCAGTACTTC.

The rearrangement joins TRBV13 to TRBJ2-7; D may be TRBD2 (7 bases). Trimming stripped 3 bases from V and 3 bases from J, with 15 bases between. CDR1 PRHDT and CDR2 FYEKMQ come from the germline V gene (reference sequence). This CDR3 comprises 15 residues. The CDR3, as DNA: TGTGCCAGCAGCTTCCATGGGGGGGCTAACTACGAGCAGTACTTC. Amino acid sequence: CASSFHGGANYEQYF. The variable domain in full, completed from reference TRBV13 and TRBJ2-7, reads AAGVIQSPRHLIKEKRETATLKCYPIPRHDTVYWYQQGPGQDPQFLISFYEKMQSDKGSIPDRFSAQQFSDYHSELNMSSLELGDSALYFCASSFHGGANYEQYFGPGTRLTVT.

V gene TRBV15 combines with J gene TRBJ2-5; no reliable D call. The CDR3 covers 14 residues. V was shortened by 1 base and J by 2 bases, with 8 bases between the two germline ends. Germline V gives CDR1 LNHNV, CDR2 YYDKDF (reference sequence). CDR3 region: CATSRGAGQETQYF. CDR3 in DNA: TGTGCCACCAGCAGAGGGGCCGGACAAGAGACCCAGTACTTC.

The sample holds a few counts of this clone. This chain links TRBV11-3 with TRBJ1-2, with D hard to call. The germline CDR1 and CDR2 sequences are SGHNT and YENEEA. CDR3 length: 11 residues. V lost 2 bases to trimming and J lost 7 bases, with 5 bases between them. The CDR3 sequence: CASSLRGGYTF. CDR3 DNA sequence: TGTGCCAGCAGCTTACGGGGTGGCTACACCTTC. Full variable domain (outside the CDR3, taken from reference TRBV11-3 and TRBJ1-2): EAGVVQSPRYKIIEKKQPVAFWCNPISGHNTLYWYLQNLGQGPELLIRYENEEAVDDSQLPKDRFSAERLKGVDSTLKIQPAELGDSAVYLCASSLRGGYTFGSGTRLTVV.

This chain joins TRBV24-1 and TRBJ1-5; unclear D gene. V lost 10 bases to trimming and J lost 1 base, with 13 bases between them. Germline assignment: CDR1 KGHDR and CDR2 SFDVKD. CDR3 length: 14 amino acids. DNA of the CDR3: TGTGCCACAAGCCCCCATGCGAGCAATCAGCCCCAGCATTTT. It yields the protein CATSPHASNQPQHF.

The rearrangement uses TRBV6-2 or TRBV6-3 and TRBJ1-2; D gene ambiguous. The germline CDR1 and CDR2 sequences are MNHEY and SVGEGT. Trimming shortened V by 5 bases and J by 7 bases, and 8 bases separated the two germline ends. CDR3 length: 11 residues. The CDR3 sequence: CASSPSGGYTF. The CDR3 nucleotides are TGTGCCAGCAGTCCATCGGGTGGCTACACCTTC.

This clone came up a few times. The chain couples TRBV18 to TRBJ1-2; TRBD1 matches 9 bases. V shed 2 bases, J shed 8 bases, and the junction held 12 bases outside the gene matches. CDR1 is KGHSH and CDR2 is LQKENI in the germline V gene. This CDR3 is built from 16 residues. CDR3 loop: CASSPNTGTGSTGYTF. In nucleotides, the CDR3 is TGTGCCAGCTCACCAAACACCGGGACAGGGTCAACGGGCTACACCTTC.

The chain uses TRBV28 and TRBJ1-6; unclear D gene. The CDR3 runs 15 residues. The germline V and J ends were trimmed by 6 bases and 1 base, with 10 bases remaining between them. The V gene's germline CDR1 is MDHEN and CDR2 SYDVKM. The CDR3 spells CASSHGSSYNSPLHF. In DNA, the CDR3 is TGTGCCAGCAGCCACGGGTCGTCCTATAATTCACCCCTCCACTTT. Supplemented by reference TRBV28 and TRBJ1-6, the full variable domain reads DVKVTQSSRYLVKRTGEKVFLECVQDMDHENMFWYRQDPGLGLRLIYFSYDVKMKEKGDIPEGYSVSREKKERFSLILESASTNQTSMYLCASSHGSSYNSPLHFGNGTRLTVT.

This rearrangement joins TRBV28 to TRBJ2-1; 8 bases agree with TRBD2. With V trimmed by 2 bases and J by 6 bases, 6 bases remained unmatched. This CDR3 is 15 amino acids long. Germline V gene sequence: CDR1 MDHEN, CDR2 SYDVKM. The chain's CDR3 is CASSLAGGEGNEQFF. The CDR3 nucleotides read TGTGCCAGCAGTTTAGCGGGAGGAGAGGGCAATGAGCAGTTCTTC.

The genes are TRBV10-1 and TRBJ2-1, with D uncertain. The germline V gene has CDR1 WNHNN and CDR2 SYGVQD (reference sequence). The CDR3 sequence is 15 residues long. Trimming took 2 bases from V and 7 from J, leaving 15 bases between them. The CDR3 loop reads CASSEVRWNTNEQFF. DNA for the CDR3: TGCGCCAGCAGTGAGGTGAGGTGGAACACGAATGAGCAGTTCTTC.

This chain connects TRBV28 to TRBJ1-1; TRBD1 aligns across 7 bases. The V gene end was trimmed by 10 bases and the J gene end by 4 bases; junction bases not matched to a gene: 9. The CDR3 contains 13 residues. Germline CDR1 and CDR2: MDHEN and SYDVKM. The CDR3 DNA is TGTGCCACGACACAGGGGTGGCCCACTGAAGCTTTCTTT. The encoded protein is CATTQGWPTEAFF.

The V call is TRBV7-2, the J call TRBJ1-2, with D possibly matching TRBD1 (6 bases). Germline loops: CDR1 SGHTA, CDR2 FQGNSA. This CDR3 is 14 amino acids long. V was cut by 1 base and J by 3 bases, with 9 bases left in between. The CDR3 sequence: CASSLGGGDYGYTF. The CDR3 DNA is TGTGCCAGCAGCTTAGGAGGGGGAGACTATGGCTACACCTTC. The full variable domain, its missing parts supplied by reference TRBV7-2 and TRBJ1-2, is GAGVSQSPSNKVTEKGKDVELRCDPISGHTALYWYRQSLGQGLEFLIYFQGNSAPDKSGLPSDRFSAERTGGSVSTLTIQRTQQEDSAVYLCASSLGGGDYGYTFGSGTRLTVV.

This clone was counted a single time. The chain couples TRBV4-1 to TRBJ2-1, with 10 bases aligning to TRBD1. The length of the CDR3 is 17 residues. The germline CDR1 and CDR2 sequences are MGHRA and YSYEKL. Trimming cost V 4 bases and J 8 bases; bases outside gene matches: 14. The CDR3 protein is CASSPHGTGDVSDEQFF. Written as DNA, the CDR3 is TGCGCCAGCAGCCCCCATGGGACAGGGGATGTATCGGATGAGCAGTTCTTC.

This clone has a single count. The chain is built from TRBV30 and TRBJ1-1; TRBD1 aligns across 10 bases. Germline V gene data show CDR1 as GTSNPN and CDR2 as SVGIG (reference sequence). This CDR3 is built from 13 residues. Trimming at V came to 8 bases and at J to 5 bases, leaving 8 bases not matched to a gene. CDR3 bases: TGTGCCGGAGACAGGGGGCTCTTTACTGAAGCTTTCTTT. This translates into CAGDRGLFTEAFF.

The rearrangement links TRBV24-1 to TRBJ2-1; 11 bases map to TRBD2. Looked up from germline, CDR1 is KGHDR and CDR2 is SFDVKD. Unmatched junction bases numbered 2, after V lost 2 bases and J lost 3 bases. This CDR3 spans 16 amino acids. The CDR3 DNA reads TGTGCCACCAGTGATTCCGGGACTAGCGGCTACAATGAGCAGTTCTTC. Its protein is CATSDSGTSGYNEQFF.

The chain recombines TRBV6-5 with TRBJ1-1; 7 positions match TRBD1. The CDR3 extends over 15 amino acids. Germline trimming cut 5 bases from V and 1 base from J; bases unmatched to any gene: 7. Germline V lookup: CDR1 MNHEY, CDR2 SVGAGI. The CDR3 loop reads CASSLRDSWNTEAFF. In nucleotides, the CDR3 is TGTGCCAGCAGTCTGAGGGACAGCTGGAACACTGAAGCTTTCTTT.

This sequence joins TRBV6-2 or TRBV6-3 and TRBJ2-1; D unclear. The CDR3 sequence is 12 residues long. Between the trimmed V and J ends, which lost 6 bases and 15 bases, there was a span of 18 bases. CDR1 is MNHEY, CDR2 SVGEGT, per germline. CDR3 sequence reads: CASSQLSLSRFF. Here the CDR3 DNA reads TGTGCCAGCAGCCAACTCTCCCTATCGCGGTTCTTC.

In nucleotides, the CDR3 is TGTGCCAGCGCCGGGACAGGGAGCTACGAGCAGTACTTC. This sequence encodes CASAGTGSYEQYF. The chain recombines TRBV7-6 with TRBJ2-7; 9 bases match TRBD1. J lost 3 bases, V lost 8 bases, and 5 bases had no gene match. This CDR3 is built from 13 residues. Per the germline V gene, CDR1 is SGHVS and CDR2 is FNYEAQ.

The chain recombines TRBV7-9 with TRBJ1-1; D call uncertain. Trimming pared 8 bases from V and 1 base from J, leaving 5 bases between. The CDR3 is 11 residues long. Germline CDR1 reads SEHNR; CDR2 reads FQNEAQ (reference sequence). CDR3 nucleotide sequence: TGTGCCAGCCGCGAGAACACTGAAGCTTTCTTT. Encoded protein: CASRENTEAFF.

The sample holds a few counts of this clone. The chain recombines TRBV7-2 with TRBJ1-1; 7 nucleotides line up with TRBD1. The CDR3 covers 14 residues. The junction had 7 bases not matched to a gene; V was cut back by 5 bases and J by 4 bases. CDR1 and CDR2 (germline): SGHTA, FQGNSA. CDR3 sequence reads: CASSVDRAGTEAFF. Written as DNA, the CDR3 is TGTGCCAGCAGCGTTGACAGGGCAGGCACTGAAGCTTTCTTT.

V is TRBV6-6 and J is TRBJ2-7, with TRBD2 matching 7 bases. This CDR3 is 12 amino acids long. CDR1 and CDR2 (germline): MNHNY, SVGAGI (reference sequence). V lost 2 bases and J lost 6; bases outside the gene matches: 1. The CDR3 region is CASSYAGVEQYF. As DNA, the CDR3 is TGTGCCAGCAGTTACGCGGGGGTCGAGCAGTACTTC.

This chain links TRBV27 with TRBJ2-5; 11 bases map to TRBD2. Germline loops: CDR1 MNHEY, CDR2 SMNVEV (reference sequence). V was clipped by 0 bases and J by 1 base; unmatched bases: 1. The CDR3 contains 16 residues. CDR3 nucleotide sequence: TGTGCCAGCAGTTTATCTCTAGCGGGGGGCCAAGAGACCCAGTACTTC. This encodes CASSLSLAGGQETQYF.

The chain combines TRBV4-3 with TRBJ2-3; TRBD2 matches 7 bases. Trimming at V came to 4 bases and at J to 5 bases, leaving 9 bases not matched to a gene. The V gene's germline CDR1 is LGHNA and CDR2 YSLEER. There are 15 residues in the CDR3. The CDR3 DNA is TGCGCCAGCAGCCGCGGGAGCCTCCAGGGAGATACGCAGTATTTT. This gives the protein CASSRGSLQGDTQYF.

The CDR3 reads CASSLASSYNEQFF. CDR3 bases: TGTGCCAGCAGCTTGGCTAGCTCCTACAATGAGCAGTTCTTC. This chain connects TRBV5-8 to TRBJ2-1; D unclear. The CDR3 has 14 amino acids. Germline V lookup: CDR1 SGHTS, CDR2 YDEGEE. V shed 0 bases and J shed 0 bases, with 4 bases lying between them.

The CDR3 reads CASSRDRGLYQETQYF. The DNA of the CDR3 is TGTGCCAGCAGCCGGGACAGGGGGCTGTACCAAGAGACCCAGTACTTC. V usage is TRBV5-4 and J usage is TRBJ2-5; TRBD1 matches at 12 bases. The CDR3 sequence is 16 residues long. Germline trimming cut 4 bases from V and 0 bases from J; bases unmatched to any gene: 4. CDR1 is SGHNT and CDR2 is YYREEE in the germline V gene (reference sequence).